This T cell receptor beta chain was observed in a study of cytomegalovirus exposure and HLA in healthy donors. Whole-study context: The study's early data release held about 77 million unique TCRs from HLA-typed donors. Study outcomes and limitations: TCR beta chains numbering more than 150 were designated cytomegalovirus-associated.

All donors participated as healthy donors of bone marrow. Concerning this clone itself: Its antigen is currently unknown.

Germline lookup yields CDR1 LGHNT and CDR2 FRNRAP. Unmatched junction bases numbered 5, after V lost 7 bases and J lost 4 bases. This CDR3 is 13 amino acids long. Amplification used 60 Vbeta primers and 13 Jbeta primers. Method: immunoSEQ multiplex PCR; TCRdb's copy keeps in-frame clones and lacks some. There are roughly 110,000 clones in the sample; roughly two thirds occur only once, and about 8% lies in the top ten. This chain links TRBV12-5 with TRBJ2-3; 7 bases fit TRBD2. The sample comprised PBMCs. The sequence was obtained from a man younger than 30 in good health and CMV-seropositive. The CDR3 loop is CASAGGWSDTQYF. The CDR3 DNA is TGTGCTAGTGCGGGGGGATGGTCAGATACGCAGTATTTT.